The TCR beta chain described here comes from a study of blood T cell repertoires in COVID-19. Sequencing was performed with immunoSEQ multiplex PCR; in TCRdb, only in-frame clones are kept and a portion is missing. The sample includes more than 250,000 clones, 75% to 90% seen only once; the top ten take about 2.2%. This CDR3 comprises 16 residues. The J segment lost 8 bases and the V segment lost 2 bases, leaving 9 bases of the junction unmatched. Germline V gene lookup returns CDR1 MGHRA and CDR2 YSYEKL. The V gene is TRBV4-1, the J gene TRBJ2-1, with 10 positions matching TRBD2. Sample: peripheral blood. This sequence was found in a woman aged 30 to 39 who had recovered from COVID-19. CDR3 coding DNA: TGCGCCAGCAGCCAACCGTACGCTAGCGGGAGCTATGAGCAGTTCTTC. The encoded protein is CASSQPYASGSYEQFF.